These T cell receptor beta chains were read from a single sample in a study of blood T cell repertoires in COVID-19. Method: immunoSEQ multiplex PCR; TCRdb's copy keeps in-frame clones and lacks some. The sample has fewer than 350,000 clones, roughly 87% seen once. Input material: PBMCs or T cells enriched from blood (not recorded which). The source of these receptors is a woman between 40 and 50 years old who had recovered from COVID-19. The conserved cysteine and the conserved F or W are not part of the CDR3 here. The order of the fields is V gene, CDR3 protein.

>TRBV27
ASRPIDSAEAF
>TRBV7-2
ASSSSGATDTQY
>TRBV18
ASSQAAGPEKLF
>TRBV6-5
ASSYWRTEEAF
>TRBV29-1
SSQGIRGETQY
>TRBV9
ASSTPGLQETQY
>TRBV19
ASSMWASEYTDTQY
>TRBV7-9
ASSVSGTDTQY
>TRBV7-6
SSTASGLAGYNEQF
>TRBV7-8
ASSLAGSLNTEAF
>TRBV6-2/TRBV6-3
ASSYKLVRGNNEQF
>TRBV2
ASKGVGTSTDTQY
>TRBV21-1
ASSDRVLYEQY
>TRBV6-5
ASSYQGQSANYGYT
>TRBV28
ASTLNQFNYNEQF
>TRBV28
ASSLDRVGTGELF
>TRBV12-3/TRBV12-4
ASSRTYNQPQH
>TRBV6-5
ASSYSGRREQY
>TRBV9
ASSADSSLYYGYT
>TRBV28
ASSRQGRNYGYT
>TRBV2
ASRATGIYQY
>TRBV7-9
ASSLAANTEAF
>TRBV6-4
ASSPMGSGISYNEQF
>TRBV7-2
ASSLAGGGQPQH
>TRBV5-1
ASSLDSPNYGYT
>TRBV5-1
ASSLAEGANYEQY
>TRBV2
ASSRDRVRTNEKLF
>TRBV27
ASSLYFDRDGKTQY
>TRBV28
ASSYGSLSYNEQF
>TRBV18
ASSPESSYEQY
>TRBV5-8
ASSLSGNPEAF
>TRBV6-2/TRBV6-3
ASSYLTSGSEQY
>TRBV7-2
ASTIRSGQPQH
>TRBV29-1
SVEPAGSYEQY
>TRBV7-9
ASSPYASASGSPEQF
>TRBV24-1
ATSGQGGPGELF
>TRBV28
ASSPHNSNQPQH
>TRBV4-3
ASSLGTSGNSDTQY
>TRBV28
ASRTPAVGPTGGYT
>TRBV10-2
ASTKQTTGFGYEQY
>TRBV4-2
ASSQPLRQKIGNTIY
>TRBV2
ASSLPRRVGSYNEQF
>TRBV5-4
ASRASTGPYEQY
>TRBV4-1
ASSQQGAYNEQF
>TRBV20-1
SASTSGRSKEQY
>TRBV19
ASNKAGGSTEAF
>TRBV7-8
ASSKAGGWNTGELF
>TRBV7-3
ASSLSGLGYNEQF
>TRBV11-2
ASSGTVANEKLF
>TRBV2
ASSGMAQQETQY
>TRBV19
ASSIEGSGSLYEQY
>TRBV30
AWSVQVGDTQY
>TRBV20-1
SASGDYEQY
>TRBV24-1
ATSDALSRGKGTDTQY
>TRBV3-1/TRBV3-2
ASSPTLAGGSTDTQY
>TRBV20-1
SARRGAEAF
>TRBV28
ASTSRAEKLF
>TRBV28
ASSRQGVYEQY
>TRBV7-8
ASSLPTGGVRESLSEQY
>TRBV7-2
ASSHRILGQGVVNEQY